This record looks at one T cell receptor beta chain sequence and its context. Trimming removed 6 bases from V and 9 bases from J, with 15 bases in between. The CDR3 length is 14 residues. From germline, CDR1 is MNHEY and CDR2 SVGAGI. This entry comes from a study of blood T cell repertoires in COVID-19. The overall study: Samples representing acute and convalescent COVID-19 were sourced from the United States, Italy and Spain. PBMCs, B-cell-depleted T cells, or T cells were the source of the cDNA or gDNA that made up the material.

Generated by immunoSEQ multiplex PCR, the TCRdb table keeps only in-frame clones and is missing some. The data show over 200,000 clones, roughly 85% seen once. The rearrangement joins TRBV6-5 to TRBJ1-6; D is unclear. The sequenced material came from peripheral blood. This sequence was found in a woman aged 18-29 years who had recovered from COVID-19. The chain's CDR3 is CASRQHGESSPLHF. The CDR3 coding sequence is TGTGCCAGCAGACAGCACGGGGAGAGTTCACCCCTCCACTTT.